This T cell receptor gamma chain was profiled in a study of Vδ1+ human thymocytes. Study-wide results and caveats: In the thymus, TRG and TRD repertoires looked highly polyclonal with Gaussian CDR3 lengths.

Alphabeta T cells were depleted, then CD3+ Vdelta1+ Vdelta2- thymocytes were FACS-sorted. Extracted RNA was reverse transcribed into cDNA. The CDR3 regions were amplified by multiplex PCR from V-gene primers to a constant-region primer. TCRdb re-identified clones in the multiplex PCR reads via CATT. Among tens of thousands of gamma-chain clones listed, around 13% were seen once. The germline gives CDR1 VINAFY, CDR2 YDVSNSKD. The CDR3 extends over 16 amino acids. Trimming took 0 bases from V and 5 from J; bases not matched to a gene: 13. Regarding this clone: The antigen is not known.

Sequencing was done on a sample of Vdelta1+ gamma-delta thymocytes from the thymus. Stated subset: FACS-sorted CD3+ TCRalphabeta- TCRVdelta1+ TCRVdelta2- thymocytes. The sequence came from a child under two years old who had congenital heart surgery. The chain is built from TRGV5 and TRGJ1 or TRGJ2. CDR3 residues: CATWDRRPLVDYKKLF. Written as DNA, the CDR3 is TGTGCCACCTGGGACAGGCGGCCCCTGGTTGATTATAAGAAACTCTTT.